This section outlines one TCR beta chain sequence together with its context. No antigen is known for it. No clone much larger than this one lies a single base away; base qualities are absent. This specimen comes from a study of T cell repertoires in cytomegalovirus infection (dated by TCRdb to 2018 to 2020). In terms of the full investigation: Alongside well-studied HLA-B-restricted epitopes, the peptide stimulations were aimed at recently identified HLA-C-restricted CMV epitopes, whose presentation resists viral immunomodulation. Donor HLA type was relevant to the analysis, because carriage of CMV infection together with the matching HLA type was indicated by public TCR beta signatures.

The CDR3 holds 15 amino acids from the cysteine to the phenylalanine. The CDR3 DNA has 45 bases and is translated from base 1. The germline V gene supplies CDR1 SGDLS and CDR2 YYNGEE. V drops 3 bases and J drops 5 bases, leaving 16 bases in between. Study-level results and caveats: In the ex vivo response, HLA-C-restricted CMV-specific TCR beta clonotypes were dominant, and in two of eight donors the single most frequent clonotype came from this HLA-C-restricted group. In both this cohort and an independent approximately 400-donor cohort, the cumulative frequency of public TCR beta family members distinguished carriers of CMV infection plus the relevant HLA type.

The treatment or condition label, as the study defines it: in vitro stimulation with specific CMV peptide epitopes to enrich CMV-specific T cells. TCRdb records Illumina HiSeq 1500 as the sequencer. TCRdb reprocessing: public reads trimmed at Q25 with fastp, clones called with MiXCR, in-frame beta chains kept. Rows matching on CDR3 protein sequence are summarized as one entry with the most common DNA and genes. The sample table shows about 740,000 distinct CDR3 sequences, and around 30% are seen once. The ten largest account for about 20% of the sample. Recombination connected TRBV9 to TRBJ2-3; the D match is possibly TRBD1 or TRBD2, with 5 bases aligned in each. Source: cultured PBMCs, taken from culture after CMV antigen stimulation. The receptor was derived from a human donor in good health (CMV status not recorded). Some clones in this sample may be carry-over from other donors' samples. The CDR3 reads CASSESWGTGDTQYF. Read as DNA, the sequence is TGTGCCAGCAGCGAGAGCTGGGGGACGGGAGATACGCAGTATTTT.